These 19 T cell receptor beta chains were all obtained from the same sample, sequenced in a study of blood T cell repertoires in COVID-19. The repertoire was sequenced with immunoSEQ multiplex PCR; TCRdb's copy has only in-frame clones and lacks some. The profile shows nearly 350,000 clones, 83% of them singletons. What was sequenced was peripheral blood. The receptors originated from a man in his thirties or forties with active or convalescent COVID-19.

Only a few counts were recorded for this clone. The chain combines TRBV12-3 or TRBV12-4 with TRBJ2-7; a possible D gene is TRBD1 (6 bases). The CDR3 contains 13 residues. V lost 5 bases and J lost 2, with 10 bases in between. CDR3 sequence: CASSPRTAYEQYF. The CDR3 DNA sequence: TGTGCCAGCAGTCCCCGGACAGCCTACGAGCAGTACTTC.

V usage is TRBV18 and J usage is TRBJ1-4; D perhaps matches TRBD1 (6 bases). This CDR3 contains 16 residues. V gave up 6 bases and J gave up 0 bases, with 14 bases separating them. Germline V gene lookup returns CDR1 KGHSH and CDR2 LQKENI. CDR3 protein: CASSLGQTTTNEKLFF. Here the CDR3 DNA reads TGTGCCAGCTCCCTTGGACAGACCACAACTAATGAAAAACTGTTTTTT.

The chain joins TRBV28 to TRBJ2-7; possible D gene TRBD2, 6 bases. The V end was cut by 3 bases, the J end by 5 bases, with 14 bases between. CDR3 length: 14 amino acids. Germline V gene sequence: CDR1 MDHEN, CDR2 SYDVKM. The CDR3 bases are TGTGCCAGCAGTTTGGGACTCACTGTGGACGAGCAGTACTTC. Translation: CASSLGLTVDEQYF. The whole variable domain, filled in from reference TRBV28 and TRBJ2-7, reads DVKVTQSSRYLVKRTGEKVFLECVQDMDHENMFWYRQDPGLGLRLIYFSYDVKMKEKGDIPEGYSVSREKKERFSLILESASTNQTSMYLCASSLGLTVDEQYFGPGTRLTVT.

The chain carries TRBV30 and TRBJ1-5; tentatively, D is TRBD1 (5 bases). V was pared by 1 base and J by 5 bases, with 9 bases between. Germline-derived CDR1 and CDR2 are GTSNPN and SVGIG (reference sequence). The CDR3 has 13 amino acids. CDR3 region: CAWSAGKDQPQHF. The CDR3 DNA sequence: TGTGCCTGGAGTGCAGGGAAAGATCAGCCCCAGCATTTT.

V and J are TRBV5-4 and TRBJ1-4; no reliable D call. The ends were cut back, 1 base at V and 0 bases at J, with 16 bases in the middle. The length of the CDR3 is 18 residues. Germline CDR1 reads SGHNT; CDR2 reads YYREEE (reference sequence). The CDR3 DNA sequence: TGTGCCAGCAGCTTGAATTGGGCAGATTCATCAACTAATGAAAAACTGTTTTTT. It codes for CASSLNWADSSTNEKLFF.

The chain couples TRBV5-1 to TRBJ2-7; 10 bases align to TRBD2. Germline V lookup: CDR1 SGHRS, CDR2 YFSETQ. J lost 3 bases, V lost 8 bases, and 2 bases had no gene match. The length of the CDR3 is 12 residues. CDR3 sequence reads: CASQREGYEQYF. The DNA for the CDR3 is TGCGCCAGTCAGCGGGAGGGCTACGAGCAGTACTTC.

The CDR3 nucleotides read TGTGCCAGCAGTAAGAGAGGGGGGGACGGCACCGGGGAGCTGTTTTTT. Amino acids: CASSKRGGDGTGELFF. The chain uses TRBV2 and TRBJ2-2; D might be TRBD2 (7 bases). V lost 5 bases to trimming and J lost 4 bases, with 17 bases between them. This CDR3 has 16 residues. Germline CDR1 SNHLY, CDR2 FYNNEI. The full variable domain, rest sourced from reference TRBV2 and TRBJ2-2, is EPEVTQTPSHQVTQMGQEVILRCVPISNHLYFYWYRQILGQKVEFLVSFYNNEISEKSEIFDDQFSVERPDGSNFTLKIRSTKLEDSAMYFCASSKRGGDGTGELFFGEGSRLTVL.

The rearrangement uses TRBV6-5 and TRBJ2-3; 7 bases are shared with TRBD1. Per germline, CDR1 MNHEY and CDR2 SVGAGI. V trimming: 4 bases; J trimming: 3 bases; junction bases outside the gene matches: 1. The CDR3 covers 13 residues. This chain's CDR3 is CASSSTGTDTQYF. The DNA for the CDR3 is TGTGCCAGCAGTTCGACAGGGACAGATACGCAGTATTTT.

The chain recombines TRBV6-6 with TRBJ2-5; D gene ambiguous. Germline assignment: CDR1 MNHNY and CDR2 SVGAGI (reference sequence). Trimming cost V 0 bases and J 5 bases, with 4 bases left between them. The CDR3 is made up of 12 amino acids. The CDR3 nucleotides read TGTGCCAGCAGTTACTCGAGGGAGACCCAGTACTTC. Residues: CASSYSRETQYF.

The gene calls are TRBV28 and TRBJ2-7, with D tentatively TRBD2 (6 bases). Germline values: CDR1 MDHEN, CDR2 SYDVKM. The CDR3 loop spans 15 amino acids. Trimming removed 2 bases at V and 0 bases at J, with 11 bases between. The DNA of the CDR3 is TGTGCCAGCAGTTTACGCGGGGCTCCCTCCTACGAGCAGTACTTC. Translating gives CASSLRGAPSYEQYF.

Of note for this clone: The same CDR3 also results from other DNA sequences found in this sample. The gene calls are TRBV7-9 and TRBJ1-1, with TRBD1 matching 9 bases. Trimming cost V 5 bases and J 2 bases; bases outside gene matches: 3. CDR3 size: 14 residues. CDR1 SEHNR and CDR2 FQNEAQ come from the germline V gene (reference sequence). DNA for the CDR3: TGTGCCAGCAGCCCGGGACAGGGAAACACTGAAGCTTTCTTT. Its translation: CASSPGQGNTEAFF.

The rearrangement links TRBV4-1 to TRBJ2-7; a possible D gene is TRBD1 (5 bases). The CDR3 is 15 amino acids. Per the germline V gene, CDR1 is MGHRA and CDR2 is YSYEKL. Trimming took off 1 base at V and 7 bases at J, with 17 bases between the two ends. CDR3 coding DNA: TGCGCCAGCAGCCAAGGGTGGGGCAAAGGCTGGGAGCAGTACTTC. This gives the protein CASSQGWGKGWEQYF.

The V call is TRBV5-1, the J call TRBJ2-3, with D possibly being TRBD2 (6 bases). CDR3 length: 18 amino acids. The germline V gene encodes CDR1 SGHRS and CDR2 YFSETQ. V lost 3 bases to trimming and J lost 6 bases, with 26 bases between them. The CDR3 coding sequence is TGCGCCAGCAGCTCGACGGTCGCCACTCTAGGAGGGGTGGATACGCAGTATTTT. Its translation is CASSSTVATLGGVDTQYF.

The CDR3 region is CASRFGTGQGVYEQYF. CDR3 DNA: TGTGCAAGTCGCTTTGGGACGGGACAGGGGGTCTACGAGCAGTACTTC. The rearrangement joins TRBV12-2 to TRBJ2-7; the tabulated D call, TRBD1, remains unverified against the DNA. TRBV12-2 is a pseudogene. CDR3 length: 16 amino acids.

This chain's CDR3 is CSVEGGQLSSHNEQFF. The CDR3 DNA follows: TGCAGCGTTGAAGGGGGACAGCTAAGCTCGCACAATGAGCAGTTCTTC. The genes are TRBV29-1 and TRBJ2-1; TRBD1 aligns across 7 bases. This CDR3 is 16 amino acids long. Per the germline V gene, CDR1 is SQVTM and CDR2 is ANQGSEA. The junction had 11 bases not matched to a gene; V was cut back by 1 base and J by 5 bases.

This clone was detected only a few times. This CDR3 is CASSLDREANEQFF. CDR3 in DNA: TGCGCCAGCAGCTTGGACAGGGAAGCGAATGAGCAGTTCTTC. The chain couples TRBV5-1 to TRBJ2-1; possibly TRBD1 for D (6 bases). Trimming left V 0 bases short and J 7 bases short, with 11 bases between. Germline loops: CDR1 SGHRS, CDR2 YFSETQ. The CDR3 length is 14 residues.

The genes are TRBV10-2 and TRBJ1-1; possibly TRBD1 for D (6 bases). The CDR3 spans 12 residues. Germline V lookup: CDR1 WSHSY, CDR2 SAAADI. The V and J ends lost 6 bases and 8 bases respectively, with 13 bases between them. The CDR3, as DNA: TGCGCCAGCAGCGAAGGACAGATAGAAGCTTTCTTT. Protein sequence: CASSEGQIEAFF.

This chain uses TRBV5-4 with TRBJ2-1; 9 bases are shared with TRBD2. V lost 4 bases and J lost 8; bases outside the gene matches: 7. From germline, CDR1 is SGHNT and CDR2 YYREEE (reference sequence). The CDR3 has 14 amino acids. CDR3 coding DNA: TGTGCCAGCAGCCCCCAGATAGCGGGAGATGAGCAGTTCTTC. This sequence encodes CASSPQIAGDEQFF.

The CDR3 reads CASSQAGGGSSPLHF. Here the CDR3 DNA reads TGTGCCAGCAGCCAAGCTGGGGGCGGGTCTTCACCCCTCCACTTT. The chain has TRBV3-1 (or the pseudogene TRBV3-2) and TRBJ1-6; D is perhaps TRBD1 (6 bases). V was clipped by 1 base and J by 9 bases, with 13 bases between them. This CDR3 region has 15 residues. CDR1 and CDR2 (germline): LGHDT, YNNKEL (reference sequence).